Presented here are 10 T cell receptor beta chains from one specimen sequenced in a study of cytomegalovirus exposure and HLA in healthy donors. PCR primers comprised 60 Vbeta and 13 Jbeta primers. The table came from immunoSEQ multiplex PCR; TCRdb's copy has only in-frame clones and leaves some out. The sample records about 180,000 clones, roughly 79% being singletons. Input material: PBMCs. These receptors originate from a woman younger than 35 in good health and CMV-seropositive.

The V and J genes are TRBV30 and TRBJ2-7; weak D call: TRBD2 (5 bases). Per the germline V gene, CDR1 is GTSNPN and CDR2 is SVGIG (reference sequence). This CDR3 contains 11 residues. V lost 3 bases to trimming and J lost 3 bases, with 6 bases between them. The CDR3 region is CAWSGIYEQYF. The DNA of the CDR3 is TGTGCCTGGAGCGGGATCTACGAGCAGTACTTC.

This chain connects TRBV9 to TRBJ2-7; maybe TRBD2 (6 bases). From germline, CDR1 is SGDLS and CDR2 YYNGEE. The CDR3 has 15 residues. The V end was cut by 0 bases, the J end by 3 bases, with 13 bases between. The CDR3, as DNA: TGTGCCAGCAGCGTAGGGGTAGCGGAGCACTACGAGCAGTACTTC. This codes for CASSVGVAEHYEQYF.

The J gene is TRBJ2-5, the V gene TRBV5-6; the match to TRBD1 covers 10 bases. With 4 bases clipped from V and 1 base from J, the junction kept 4 bases outside the gene matches. Germline V lookup: CDR1 SGHDT, CDR2 YYEEEE. The CDR3 runs 15 residues. In DNA, the CDR3 is TGTGCCAGCAGCGGGGACAGGGGATTCCAAGAGACCCAGTACTTC. Its translation is CASSGDRGFQETQYF.

This clone was counted a few times. This rearrangement joins TRBV9 to TRBJ2-1; no clear D gene. Germline CDR1 and CDR2: SGDLS and YYNGEE. The CDR3 extends over 13 amino acids. With 0 bases removed from V and 8 bases from J, the gap between germline ends came to 9 bases. The CDR3 here is CASSVGYSDEQFF. The CDR3 DNA reads as TGTGCCAGCAGCGTAGGCTACTCGGATGAGCAGTTCTTC.

This chain uses TRBV5-1 with TRBJ1-2; D is undetermined. V was pared by 0 bases and J by 8 bases, with 11 bases between. The CDR3 totals 13 residues. The germline CDR1 and CDR2 sequences are SGHRS and YFSETQ. CDR3 bases: TGCGCCAGCAGCTTGGAGCCAGCGGCGGGCTACACCTTC. As protein: CASSLEPAAGYTF.

This clone was counted a single time. The chain combines TRBV13 with TRBJ2-7; no definite D call. CDR3 length equals 13 residues. From germline, CDR1 is PRHDT and CDR2 FYEKMQ (reference sequence). Trimming pared 0 bases from V and 4 bases from J, leaving 7 bases between. CDR3 region: CASSLGPQYEQYF. The CDR3 DNA reads TGTGCCAGCAGCTTAGGCCCTCAGTACGAGCAGTACTTC.

The chain links TRBV28 to TRBJ1-1; the match to TRBD1 covers 8 bases. V shed 6 bases, J shed 0 bases, and the junction held 9 bases outside the gene matches. Germline V gene data show CDR1 as MDHEN and CDR2 as SYDVKM. CDR3 length: 16 residues. The CDR3 DNA reads as TGTGCCAGCAGACCCTCGACAGGGGCGGTGAACACTGAAGCTTTCTTT. It translates to CASRPSTGAVNTEAFF.

The chain joins TRBV7-2 to TRBJ1-5; 9 bases match TRBD1. The junction had 4 bases not matched to a gene; V was cut back by 1 base and J by 6 bases. The germline V gene encodes CDR1 SGHTA and CDR2 FQGNSA. CDR3 length: 15 residues. CDR3 sequence: CASSLVDRGGQPQHF. The CDR3, as DNA: TGTGCCAGCAGCTTAGTTGACAGGGGGGGTCAGCCCCAGCATTTT.

This clone was found once. V gene TRBV5-1 combines with J gene TRBJ1-2, with D uncertain. The CDR3 covers 12 residues. Germline V gives CDR1 SGHRS, CDR2 YFSETQ. V shed 0 bases and J shed 5 bases, with 5 bases lying between them. The CDR3 here is CASSLEQYGYTF. CDR3 bases: TGCGCCAGCAGCTTGGAACAATATGGCTACACCTTC.

This clone has a handful of counts. This chain connects TRBV7-9 to TRBJ2-3; 8 bases align to TRBD2. J was trimmed by 6 bases and V by 5 bases; bases with no gene match: 19. Germline CDR1 and CDR2: SEHNR and FQNEAQ (reference sequence). The CDR3 covers 18 residues. CDR3 residues: CASSQPNSAGGVGDTQYF. CDR3 nucleotide sequence: TGTGCCAGCAGCCAACCTAACTCCGCCGGGGGGGTAGGGGATACGCAGTATTTT.